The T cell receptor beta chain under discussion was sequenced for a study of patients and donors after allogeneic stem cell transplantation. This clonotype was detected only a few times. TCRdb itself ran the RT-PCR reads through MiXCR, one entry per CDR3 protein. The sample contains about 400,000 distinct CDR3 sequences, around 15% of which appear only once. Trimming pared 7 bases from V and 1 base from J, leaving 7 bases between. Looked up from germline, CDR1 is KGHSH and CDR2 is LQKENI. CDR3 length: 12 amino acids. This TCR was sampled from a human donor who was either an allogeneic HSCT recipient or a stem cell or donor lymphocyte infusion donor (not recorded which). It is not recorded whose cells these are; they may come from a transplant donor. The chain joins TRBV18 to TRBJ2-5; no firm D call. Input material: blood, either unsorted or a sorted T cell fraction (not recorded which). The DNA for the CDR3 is TGTGCCAGCTTTACCAGCCAAGAGACCCAGTACTTC. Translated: CASFTSQETQYF.